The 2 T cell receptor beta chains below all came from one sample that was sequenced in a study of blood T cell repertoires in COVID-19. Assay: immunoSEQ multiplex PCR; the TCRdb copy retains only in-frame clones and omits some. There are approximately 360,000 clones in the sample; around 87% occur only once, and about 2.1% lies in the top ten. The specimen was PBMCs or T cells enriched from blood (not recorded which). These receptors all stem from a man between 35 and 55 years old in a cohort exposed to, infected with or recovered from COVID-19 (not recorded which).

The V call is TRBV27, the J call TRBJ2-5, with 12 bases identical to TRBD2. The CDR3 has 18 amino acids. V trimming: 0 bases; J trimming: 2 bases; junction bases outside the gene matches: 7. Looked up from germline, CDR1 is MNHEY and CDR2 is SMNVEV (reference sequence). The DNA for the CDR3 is TGTGCCAGCAGTTTATCTCCTAGCGGGAGGGGACTTCAAGAGACCCAGTACTTC. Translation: CASSLSPSGRGLQETQYF.

CDR3 sequence reads: CASSLKGGTSGSYNEQFF. CDR3 nucleotide sequence: TGTGCCAGCAGCTTAAAGGGGGGGACTAGCGGGAGTTACAATGAGCAGTTCTTC. The V gene is TRBV7-9, the J gene TRBJ2-1; 14 nucleotides match TRBD2. Germline values: CDR1 SEHNR, CDR2 FQNEAQ (reference sequence). V shed 2 bases, J shed 4 bases, and the junction held 7 bases outside the gene matches. CDR3 length: 18 residues. The whole variable domain, filled in from reference TRBV7-9 and TRBJ2-1, reads DTGVSQNPRHKITKRGQNVTFRCDPISEHNRLYWYRQTLGQGPEFLTYFQNEAQLEKSRLLSDRFSAERPKGSFSTLEIQRTEQGDSAMYLCASSLKGGTSGSYNEQFFGPGTRLTVL.